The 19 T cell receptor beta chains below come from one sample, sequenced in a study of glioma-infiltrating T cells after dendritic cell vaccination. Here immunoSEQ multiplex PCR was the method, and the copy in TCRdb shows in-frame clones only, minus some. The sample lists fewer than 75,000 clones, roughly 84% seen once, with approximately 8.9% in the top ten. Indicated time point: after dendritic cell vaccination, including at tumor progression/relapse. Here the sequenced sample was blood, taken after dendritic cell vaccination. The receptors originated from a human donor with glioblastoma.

The CDR3 here is CAWRRGRGRETQYF. The CDR3 DNA reads as TGTGCCTGGAGGAGGGGGCGGGGTCGGGAGACCCAGTACTTC. V is TRBV30 and J is TRBJ2-5, with D perhaps TRBD1 (7 bases). CDR1 and CDR2 from the germline V gene are GTSNPN and SVGIG (reference sequence). The CDR3 sequence is 14 residues long. The germline V and J ends were trimmed by 3 bases and 5 bases, with 16 bases remaining between them.

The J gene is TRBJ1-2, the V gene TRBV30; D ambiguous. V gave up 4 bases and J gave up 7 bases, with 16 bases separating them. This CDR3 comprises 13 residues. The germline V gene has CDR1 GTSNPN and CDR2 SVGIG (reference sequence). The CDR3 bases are TGTGCCTGGACCCCCGCCCCCAGCGGTGGCTACACCTTC. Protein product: CAWTPAPSGGYTF.

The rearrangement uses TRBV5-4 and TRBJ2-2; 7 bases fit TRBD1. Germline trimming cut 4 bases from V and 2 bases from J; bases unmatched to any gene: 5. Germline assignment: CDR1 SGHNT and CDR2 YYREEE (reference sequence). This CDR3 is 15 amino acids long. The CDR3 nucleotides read TGTGCCAGCAGCGTCGACAGGGAAAACACCGGGGAGCTGTTTTTT. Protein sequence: CASSVDRENTGELFF.

The CDR3 DNA sequence: TGCGCCAGCAGCTTGTATGCGGGGCCGCAAGAGACCCAGTACTTC. The encoded protein is CASSLYAGPQETQYF. This chain uses TRBV5-1 with TRBJ2-5; a weak D match, TRBD2 (6 bases). Looked up from germline, CDR1 is SGHRS and CDR2 is YFSETQ. Trimming removed 1 base from V and 2 bases from J, with 12 bases in between. This CDR3 is built from 15 residues.

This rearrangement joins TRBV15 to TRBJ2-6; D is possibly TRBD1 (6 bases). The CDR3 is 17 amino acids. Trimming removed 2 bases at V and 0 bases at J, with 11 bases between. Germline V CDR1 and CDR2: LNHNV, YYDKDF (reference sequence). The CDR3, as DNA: TGTGCCACCAGCAGATCGGACAGCAACTCTGGGGCCAACGTCCTGACTTTC. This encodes CATSRSDSNSGANVLTF.

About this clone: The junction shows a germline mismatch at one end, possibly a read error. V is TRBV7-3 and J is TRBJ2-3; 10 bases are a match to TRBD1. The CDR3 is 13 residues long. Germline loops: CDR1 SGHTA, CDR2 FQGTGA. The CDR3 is CASIPPPGQGSFF. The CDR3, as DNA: TGTGCCAGCATCCCGCCCCCGGGACAGGGGAGTTTTTTT.

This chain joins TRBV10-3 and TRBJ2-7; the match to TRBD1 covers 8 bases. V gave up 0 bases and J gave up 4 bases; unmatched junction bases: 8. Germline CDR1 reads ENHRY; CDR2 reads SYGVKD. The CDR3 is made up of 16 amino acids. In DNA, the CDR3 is TGTGCCATCAGTGAGTCAATGCGTCAGGGGGCTTACGAGCAGTACTTC. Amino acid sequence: CAISESMRQGAYEQYF.

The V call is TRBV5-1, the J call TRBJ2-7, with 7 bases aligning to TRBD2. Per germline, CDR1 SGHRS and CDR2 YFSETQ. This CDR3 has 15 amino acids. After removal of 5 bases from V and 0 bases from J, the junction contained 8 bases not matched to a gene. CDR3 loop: CASSMGGEGSYEQYF. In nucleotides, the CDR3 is TGCGCCAGCAGTATGGGTGGGGAGGGCTCCTACGAGCAGTACTTC.

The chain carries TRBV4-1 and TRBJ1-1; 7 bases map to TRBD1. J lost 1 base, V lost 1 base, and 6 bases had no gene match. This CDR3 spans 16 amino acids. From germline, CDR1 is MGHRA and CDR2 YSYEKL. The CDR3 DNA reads TGCGCCAGCAGCCAAGCTTTTGGACAGGCGAACACTGAAGCTTTCTTT. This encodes CASSQAFGQANTEAFF.

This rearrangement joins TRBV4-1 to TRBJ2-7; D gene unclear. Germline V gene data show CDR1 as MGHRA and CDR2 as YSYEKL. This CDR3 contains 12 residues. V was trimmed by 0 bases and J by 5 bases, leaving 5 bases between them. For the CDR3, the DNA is TGCGCCAGCAGCCAAGACAGGAACGAGCAGTACTTC. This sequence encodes CASSQDRNEQYF.

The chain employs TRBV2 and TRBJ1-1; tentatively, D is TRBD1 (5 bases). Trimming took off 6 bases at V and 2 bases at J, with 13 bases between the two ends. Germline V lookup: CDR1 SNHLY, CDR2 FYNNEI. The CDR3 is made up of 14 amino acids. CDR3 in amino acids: CASRSPDINTEAFF. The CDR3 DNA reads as TGTGCCAGCAGGTCCCCGGACATTAACACTGAAGCTTTCTTT.

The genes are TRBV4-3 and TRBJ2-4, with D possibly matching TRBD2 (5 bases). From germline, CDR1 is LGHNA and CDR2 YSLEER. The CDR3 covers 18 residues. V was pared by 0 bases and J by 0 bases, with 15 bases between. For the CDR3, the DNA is TGCGCCAGCAGCCAAGATCGGGATACACTCCTAGCCAAAAACATTCAGTACTTC. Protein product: CASSQDRDTLLAKNIQYF.

The CDR3 coding sequence is TGCGCCAGCAGCCAAGAAGCGGGTACCCTGAATGAAAAACTGTTTTTT. Protein product: CASSQEAGTLNEKLFF. V usage is TRBV4-3 and J usage is TRBJ1-4; D unresolved. The CDR3 is 16 residues long. Deletions cut 0 bases from V and 5 bases from J, with 13 bases between. The germline V gene has CDR1 LGHNA and CDR2 YSLEER.

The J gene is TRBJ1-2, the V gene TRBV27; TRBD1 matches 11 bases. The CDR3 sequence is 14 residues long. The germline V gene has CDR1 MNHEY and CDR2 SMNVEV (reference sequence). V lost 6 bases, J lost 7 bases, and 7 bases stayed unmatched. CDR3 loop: CASRPGQGASGYTF. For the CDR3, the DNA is TGTGCCAGCAGACCTGGACAGGGGGCCAGTGGCTACACCTTC.

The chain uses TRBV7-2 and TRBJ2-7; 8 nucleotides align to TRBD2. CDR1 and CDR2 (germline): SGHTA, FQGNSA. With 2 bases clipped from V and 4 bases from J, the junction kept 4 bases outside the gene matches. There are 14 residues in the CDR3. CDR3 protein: CASSLISGEYEQYF. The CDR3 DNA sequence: TGTGCCAGCAGCTTAATTAGCGGGGAGTACGAGCAGTACTTC.

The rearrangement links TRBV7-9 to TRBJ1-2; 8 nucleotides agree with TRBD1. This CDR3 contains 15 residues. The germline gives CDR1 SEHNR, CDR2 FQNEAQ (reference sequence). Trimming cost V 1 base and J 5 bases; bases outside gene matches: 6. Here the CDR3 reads CASSLVRDRQYGYTF. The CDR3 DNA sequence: TGTGCCAGCAGCTTAGTCAGGGACAGGCAGTATGGCTACACCTTC.

The CDR3 sequence: CASSLQGMNTEAFF. CDR3 bases: TGCGCCAGCAGCCTACAGGGAATGAACACTGAAGCTTTCTTT. The chain links TRBV4-3 to TRBJ1-1, with D possibly being TRBD1 (6 bases). The ends were cut back, 4 bases at V and 0 bases at J, with 9 bases in the middle. The CDR3 has 14 residues. Per germline, CDR1 LGHNA and CDR2 YSLEER.

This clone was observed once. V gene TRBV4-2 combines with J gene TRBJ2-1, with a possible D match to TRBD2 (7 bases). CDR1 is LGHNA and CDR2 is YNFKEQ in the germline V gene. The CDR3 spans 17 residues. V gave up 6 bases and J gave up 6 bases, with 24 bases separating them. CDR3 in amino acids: CASRPNEGGANTNEQFF. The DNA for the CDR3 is TGTGCCAGCAGGCCGAATGAGGGGGGGGCGAATACCAATGAGCAGTTCTTC.

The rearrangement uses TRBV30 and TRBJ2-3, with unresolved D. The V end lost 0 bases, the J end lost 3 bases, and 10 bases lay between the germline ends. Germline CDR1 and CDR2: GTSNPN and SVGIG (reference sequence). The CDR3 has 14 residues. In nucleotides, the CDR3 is TGTGCCTGGAGTGTAGTCGGCAGGACAGATACGCAGTATTTT. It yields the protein CAWSVVGRTDTQYF.